The 13 T cell receptor beta chains given below trace back to one sample, sequenced in a study of cytomegalovirus exposure and HLA in healthy donors. PCR primers comprised 60 Vbeta and 13 Jbeta primers. Repertoires were generated with immunoSEQ multiplex PCR, while TCRdb's copy carries only in-frame clones and drops some. The sample holds fewer than 130,000 clones, about 70% seen once. What was sequenced was PBMCs. These receptors came from a man aged 50 or older in good health and CMV-seropositive.

The V and J genes are TRBV11-2 and TRBJ1-2; the D is unclear. Trimming removed 5 bases at V and 5 bases at J, with 12 bases between. Germline CDR1 SGHAT, CDR2 FQNNGV. The CDR3 consists of 13 residues. CDR3 residues: CASSRGIGYGYTF. CDR3 nucleotide sequence: TGTGCCAGCAGCCGGGGTATAGGGTATGGCTACACCTTC.

In DNA form, the CDR3 reads TGTGCCAGTAGTACCCAGGGGGCGTTGGACTATGGCTACACCTTC. It codes for CASSTQGALDYGYTF. The chain employs TRBV19 and TRBJ1-2; 8 bases match TRBD1. This CDR3 has 15 amino acids. V dropped 4 bases and J dropped 3; count of bases not matched to a gene: 7. Germline lookup yields CDR1 LNHDA and CDR2 SQIVND (reference sequence).

The rearrangement uses TRBV5-6 and TRBJ2-3; 7 bases fit TRBD1. From germline, CDR1 is SGHDT and CDR2 YYEEEE. This CDR3 is 13 amino acids long. Trimming cost V 5 bases and J 3 bases; bases outside gene matches: 3. The CDR3 loop reads CASRRTGTDTQYF. CDR3 in DNA: TGTGCCAGCAGGCGGACAGGAACAGATACGCAGTATTTT.

The rearrangement uses TRBV1 and TRBJ2-5; TRBD1, the table's D call, was not compared with the DNA. TRBV1 is a known pseudogene. The CDR3 runs to 19 residues. The chain's CDR3 is CTSSQDLFSVTDRCGTQYF. CDR3 nucleotides: TGCACCAGCAGCCAAGATCTTTTTTCGGTGACAGATAGGTGTGGGACCCAGTACTTC.

The J gene is TRBJ1-2, the V gene TRBV10-3; a weak D match, TRBD1 (6 bases). The CDR3 spans 14 residues. V was cut by 4 bases and J by 8 bases, with 17 bases left in between. In germline, CDR1 is ENHRY, CDR2 SYGVKD. CDR3 DNA: TGTGCCATCAGTGTAGCGCAGGGGCCGGGGGGCTACACCTTC. It specifies CAISVAQGPGGYTF.

The V gene is TRBV19, the J gene TRBJ1-2; perhaps TRBD1 as D (6 bases). CDR1 is LNHDA, CDR2 SQIVND, per germline (reference sequence). The CDR3 extends over 17 amino acids. V was pared by 9 bases and J by 4 bases, with 27 bases between. Here the CDR3 DNA reads TGTGCCAGCGACGGGGGGCCCTCGGAGAGGGGACTCTATGGCTACACCTTC. It specifies CASDGGPSERGLYGYTF.

V and J are TRBV18 and TRBJ2-2; TRBD1 agrees at 7 bases. The germline V gene encodes CDR1 KGHSH and CDR2 LQKENI. The J segment lost 5 bases and the V segment lost 0 bases, leaving 3 bases of the junction unmatched. This CDR3 spans 15 amino acids. The CDR3 here is CASSPPTGRTGELFF. The CDR3 bases are TGTGCCAGCTCACCACCGACAGGGCGGACCGGGGAGCTGTTTTTT.

The table lists this clone with a count of one. The CDR3 sequence: CASRGDYESYGYTF. CDR3 nucleotide sequence: TGTGCCAGCAGGGGGGACTACGAAAGCTATGGCTACACCTTC. V is TRBV2 and J is TRBJ1-2, with a possible D match to TRBD1 (5 bases). This CDR3 has 14 residues. Trimming took 6 bases from V and 4 from J, leaving 15 bases between them. The germline V gene encodes CDR1 SNHLY and CDR2 FYNNEI.

This clone was found a few times. The CDR3 here is CASSFNRDQPQHF. DNA of the CDR3: TGCGCCAGCAGCTTTAACAGGGATCAGCCCCAGCATTTT. The chain joins TRBV5-1 to TRBJ1-5; weak D call: TRBD1 (6 bases). This CDR3 is built from 13 residues. Trimming took 2 bases from V and 5 from J, leaving 8 bases between them. The germline V gene has CDR1 SGHRS and CDR2 YFSETQ.

In its sample, this clone was seen a few times. The chain carries TRBV9 and TRBJ2-2; D is unclear. Germline assignment: CDR1 SGDLS and CDR2 YYNGEE. This CDR3 comprises 13 residues. V lost 6 bases to trimming and J lost 4 bases, with 10 bases between them. CDR3 residues: CASTPSLTGELFF. The CDR3 DNA reads TGTGCCAGCACCCCCAGTCTCACCGGGGAGCTGTTTTTT.

The CDR3 DNA reads TGTGCCAGCAGTTACGCTGGACTAGCGGGAGTAAACGAGCAGTACTTC. It translates to CASSYAGLAGVNEQYF. The genes are TRBV6-5 and TRBJ2-7; 13 positions match TRBD2. V shed 2 bases and J 5 bases; nucleotides not matched to a gene: 6. From germline, CDR1 is MNHEY and CDR2 SVGAGI. The CDR3 totals 16 residues.

The V and J genes are TRBV4-1 and TRBJ2-7; no clear D. CDR1 is MGHRA, CDR2 YSYEKL, per germline. V dropped 0 bases and J dropped 0 bases, with 12 bases sitting between them. This CDR3 has 16 residues. CDR3 nucleotides: TGCGCCAGCAGCCAAGAGGGCAGTTCACACTCCTACGAGCAGTACTTC. Residues: CASSQEGSSHSYEQYF.

The chain combines TRBV9 with TRBJ1-3, with D perhaps matching TRBD1 (5 bases). Per germline, CDR1 SGDLS and CDR2 YYNGEE. The V end was cut by 0 bases, the J end by 4 bases, with 11 bases between. This CDR3 is 15 amino acids long. In nucleotides, the CDR3 is TGTGCCAGCAGCGTAGTGGGGGGATCCGGAAACACCATATATTTT. Protein: CASSVVGGSGNTIYF. Using reference TRBV9 and TRBJ1-3 for the parts outside the CDR3, the full variable domain is DSGVTQTPKHLITATGQRVTLRCSPRSGDLSVYWYQQSLDQGLQFLIQYYNGEERAKGNILERFSAQQFPDLHSELNLSSLELGDSALYFCASSVVGGSGNTIYFGEGSWLTVV.